A single sample gave rise to the 20 T cell receptor beta chains below, sequenced in a study of T cell responses to AZD1222 COVID-19 vaccine. The assay was immunoSEQ multiplex PCR, and TCRdb's table has in-frame clones only and misses some. The sample includes roughly 200,000 clones, 92% of them seen just once. The specimen was peripheral blood, collected on day 0 of AZD1222 vaccination. The receptors originated from an adult in good health.

The V call is TRBV20-1, the J call TRBJ1-4; D unresolved. V dropped 5 bases and J dropped 5 bases, with 6 bases sitting between them. This CDR3 is 11 amino acids long. Germline V CDR1 and CDR2: DFQATT, SNEGSKA (reference sequence). CDR3 sequence (DNA): TGCAGTGCTGAACGGAATGAAAAACTGTTTTTT. Its protein is CSAERNEKLFF.

The chain links TRBV27 to TRBJ1-6; TRBD1 agrees at 8 bases. V lost 5 bases and J lost 5; bases outside the gene matches: 17. The germline CDR1 and CDR2 sequences are MNHEY and SMNVEV (reference sequence). The CDR3 runs to 19 residues. In DNA, the CDR3 is TGTGCCAGCAGTCCCCAAGACAGGGGCCTGGGGAGGAATAATTCACCCCTCCACTTT. This codes for CASSPQDRGLGRNNSPLHF.

V and J are TRBV5-6 and TRBJ2-7; TRBD2 matches at 16 bases. The CDR3 runs 16 residues. J gave up 2 bases and V 4 bases, and 3 bases lay outside the gene matches. Germline V CDR1 and CDR2: SGHDT, YYEEEE. CDR3 region: CASSPGLAGGAYEQYF. The CDR3 DNA follows: TGTGCCAGCAGCCCGGGACTAGCGGGGGGGGCCTACGAGCAGTACTTC.

The chain recombines TRBV6-5 with TRBJ1-1, with D perhaps TRBD1 (5 bases). Germline assignment: CDR1 MNHEY and CDR2 SVGAGI. This CDR3 is 15 amino acids long. Deletions cut 5 bases from V and 3 bases from J, with 16 bases between. CDR3 sequence (DNA): TGTGCCAGCAGTAGGTTTGGGGCGGCGGACACTGAAGCTTTCTTT. It yields the protein CASSRFGAADTEAFF.

The genes are TRBV7-6 and TRBJ1-6; 9 bases agree with TRBD1. Germline V gene data show CDR1 as SGHVS and CDR2 as FNYEAQ. The CDR3 has 15 residues. Trimming removed 5 bases from V and 7 bases from J; junction bases left unmatched: 6. The CDR3 spells CASSLTGGRNSPLHF. The CDR3 DNA reads as TGTGCCAGCAGCCTGACAGGGGGAAGAAATTCACCCCTCCACTTT.

The rearrangement joins TRBV18 to TRBJ1-5; no clear D gene. The germline V gene encodes CDR1 KGHSH and CDR2 LQKENI. This CDR3 has 11 amino acids. V lost 3 bases and J lost 6, with 3 bases in between. DNA for the CDR3: TGTGCCAGCTCACCCGGTCAGCCCCAGCATTTT. This sequence encodes CASSPGQPQHF.

The V call is TRBV12-3 or TRBV12-4, the J call TRBJ2-7; no reliable D call. Trimming removed 4 bases at V and 3 bases at J, with 7 bases between. This CDR3 contains 12 residues. CDR3 residues: CASSSGNYEQYF. The CDR3 DNA is TGTGCCAGCAGTTCTGGGAACTACGAGCAGTACTTC.

The V gene is TRBV28, the J gene TRBJ1-3, with D perhaps matching TRBD1 (6 bases). The V gene's germline CDR1 is MDHEN and CDR2 SYDVKM. The CDR3 runs to 15 residues. V lost 4 bases and J 4 bases, leaving 14 bases between the germline ends. The CDR3 protein is CASSSPQGYGNTIYF. DNA of the CDR3: TGTGCCAGCAGTTCACCACAGGGCTACGGAAACACCATATATTTT.

V usage is TRBV7-9 and J usage is TRBJ2-5, with 10 nucleotides matching TRBD2. The CDR3 has 14 amino acids. The junction had 1 base not matched to a gene; V was cut back by 2 bases and J by 4 bases. Germline CDR1 SEHNR, CDR2 FQNEAQ (reference sequence). CDR3 DNA: TGTGCCAGCAGCTTATTAGCGGGGGGAGAGACCCAGTACTTC. Protein product: CASSLLAGGETQYF.

The gene calls are TRBV2 and TRBJ1-1; 7 bases agree with TRBD1. The V gene end was trimmed by 3 bases and the J gene end by 4 bases; junction bases not matched to a gene: 5. Germline CDR1 SNHLY, CDR2 FYNNEI. The CDR3 runs 14 residues. This CDR3 is CASSEKQGITEAFF. CDR3 DNA: TGTGCCAGCAGTGAGAAACAGGGGATCACTGAAGCTTTCTTT.

CDR3 nucleotides: TGTGCCAGCAGCGTAGGTGGGAGGGGCACAGATACGCAGTATTTT. It codes for CASSVGGRGTDTQYF. The chain recombines TRBV9 with TRBJ2-3, with 7 bases matching TRBD2. The CDR3 contains 15 residues. Unmatched junction bases numbered 2, after V lost 0 bases and J lost 1 base. The germline V gene encodes CDR1 SGDLS and CDR2 YYNGEE.

The V gene is TRBV28, the J gene TRBJ1-2; D gene unclear. Germline-derived CDR1 and CDR2 are MDHEN and SYDVKM. This CDR3 has 14 amino acids. The germline V and J ends were trimmed by 6 bases and 2 bases, with 13 bases remaining between them. The CDR3 bases are TGTGCCAGCAGCCCACATCAGGTGAACTATGGCTACACCTTC. Protein product: CASSPHQVNYGYTF.

This clone is a singleton in its sample. The chain combines TRBV6-2 or TRBV6-3 with TRBJ2-3; 7 nucleotides agree with TRBD1. The CDR3 has 16 residues. CDR1 and CDR2 (germline): MNHEY, SVGEGT. The V segment lost 2 bases and the J segment 2 bases; nucleotides outside the gene matches: 7. This CDR3 is CASSYGPTGNTDTQYF. The CDR3, as DNA: TGTGCCAGCAGTTACGGGCCGACAGGGAACACAGATACGCAGTATTTT.

The V call is TRBV18, the J call TRBJ2-1; 9 bases line up with TRBD2. The CDR3 is 15 amino acids. Trimming cost V 3 bases and J 9 bases; bases outside gene matches: 9. The germline V gene encodes CDR1 KGHSH and CDR2 LQKENI. DNA for the CDR3: TGTGCCAGCTCACCCCCAGAGCGGGGGGCAGGTGAGCAGTTCTTC. This translates into CASSPPERGAGEQFF.

The V call is TRBV19, the J call TRBJ1-3, with a weak D call TRBD1 (6 bases). Per germline, CDR1 LNHDA and CDR2 SQIVND (reference sequence). V dropped 9 bases and J dropped 2 bases, with 11 bases sitting between them. This CDR3 has 13 amino acids. CDR3 sequence: CASNREPGNTIYF. The CDR3, as DNA: TGTGCCAGCAACAGGGAGCCTGGAAACACCATATATTTT.

The chain carries TRBV5-6 and TRBJ2-3; 8 positions agree with TRBD2. Germline V lookup: CDR1 SGHDT, CDR2 YYEEEE. V lost 4 bases to trimming and J lost 4 bases; unmatched junction nucleotides: 8. The CDR3 has 15 amino acids. CDR3 coding DNA: TGTGCCAGCAGCGTGATAGCGGGGCGGGCAGATACGCAGTATTTT. It is translated as CASSVIAGRADTQYF.

The chain combines TRBV7-2 with TRBJ2-7; possibly TRBD1 or TRBD2 for D (7 bases each). V was cut by 1 base and J by 4 bases, with 14 bases left in between. This CDR3 has 15 amino acids. Germline V gene lookup returns CDR1 SGHTA and CDR2 FQGNSA. CDR3 nucleotides: TGTGCCAGCAGCTTAGAGGCAGGGGGAGGGTACGAGCAGTACTTC. Its translation is CASSLEAGGGYEQYF.

CDR3 nucleotides: TGTGCCAGCTCACCACAGGCAAACCAGGGCACTGAAGCTTTCTTT. It encodes CASSPQANQGTEAFF. The chain joins TRBV18 to TRBJ1-1; the D gene is possibly TRBD1 (5 bases). V lost 1 base and J 4 bases, leaving 13 bases between the germline ends. The CDR3 contains 15 residues. Germline V gene sequence: CDR1 KGHSH, CDR2 LQKENI.

The chain carries TRBV7-2 and TRBJ2-1; either TRBD1 or TRBD2 may fit D (5 bases each). In germline, CDR1 is SGHTA, CDR2 FQGNSA. V shed 5 bases and J shed 7 bases, with 15 bases lying between them. The length of the CDR3 is 14 residues. The chain's CDR3 is CASSPRGTSNEQFF. The CDR3 nucleotides read TGTGCCAGCAGCCCCCGAGGGACGTCTAATGAGCAGTTCTTC.

This clone was detected only a few times. CDR3 DNA: TGCGCCAGCAGCCCCGGGGGCGATCCCTCTGGAAACACCATATATTTT. It translates to CASSPGGDPSGNTIYF. The chain combines TRBV5-1 with TRBJ1-3; maybe TRBD1 (6 bases). This CDR3 has 16 amino acids. Germline CDR1 reads SGHRS; CDR2 reads YFSETQ. V gave up 4 bases and J gave up 0 bases, with 14 bases separating them. Complete variable domain (other parts from reference TRBV5-1 and TRBJ1-3): KAGVTQTPRYLIKTRGQQVTLSCSPISGHRSVSWYQQTPGQGLQFLFEYFSETQRNKGNFPGRFSGRQFSNSRSEMNVSTLELGDSALYLCASSPGGDPSGNTIYFGEGSWLTVV.